The 27 T cell receptor beta chains listed next were all sequenced from one sample in a study of T cell repertoires in cytomegalovirus infection. TCRdb independently ran MiXCR on the reads; one entry per CDR3 protein. The table shows roughly 920,000 distinct CDR3 sequences, with about a third occurring only once. Antigens for these TCRs are unknown. Sequencing used cultured CD8+ T cells from PBMCs, obtained from culture after CMV antigen stimulation. Receptors were obtained from a human donor in good health (CMV status not recorded). Some clones in this sample may be carry-over from other donors' samples.

Notes on this clonotype: Its ends do not fully match the called genes, so a read error is possible. The rearrangement links TRBV12-3 or TRBV12-4 to TRBJ1-2; 7 positions match TRBD1. The CDR3 is made up of 14 amino acids. The CDR3 sequence: CASRLGTDNYGYTF. The CDR3 nucleotides read TGTGCCAGCAGATTAGGGACAGACAACTATGGCTACACCTTC.

This clonotype was counted between two and nine times. V and J are TRBV6-5 and TRBJ1-2, with D tentatively TRBD1 (6 bases). Looked up from germline, CDR1 is MNHEY and CDR2 is SVGAGI. V was cut by 5 bases and J by 0 bases, with 19 bases left in between. This CDR3 is built from 17 residues. CDR3 protein: CASSNDRIPFPNYGYTF. Written as DNA, the CDR3 is TGTGCCAGCAGTAATGACAGGATCCCCTTCCCTAACTATGGCTACACCTTC.

The chain couples TRBV2 to TRBJ2-7; 7 bases line up with TRBD2. This CDR3 has 12 amino acids. Germline assignment: CDR1 SNHLY and CDR2 FYNNEI. Trimming removed 5 bases from V and 6 bases from J; junction bases left unmatched: 4. Here the CDR3 DNA reads TGTGCCAGCAGTAGACTAGCTGGCGAGCAGTACTTC. This translates into CASSRLAGEQYF.

The CDR3 DNA is TGTGCCAGCTCACTCAAAAGGGGTACGCGGGGGCCACCCTACAATGAGCAGTTCTTC. Amino acid sequence: CASSLKRGTRGPPYNEQFF. The genes are TRBV18 and TRBJ2-1; D perhaps matches TRBD2 (7 bases). Germline loops: CDR1 KGHSH, CDR2 LQKENI. V dropped 4 bases and J dropped 2 bases, with 24 bases sitting between them. CDR3 size: 19 residues.

The V call is TRBV6-6, the J call TRBJ2-3, with D unclear. The germline V gene encodes CDR1 MNHNY and CDR2 SVGAGI (reference sequence). The CDR3 contains 14 residues. V was trimmed by 0 bases and J by 2 bases, leaving 6 bases between them. CDR3 region: CASSYSGYTDTQYF. The CDR3, as DNA: TGTGCCAGCAGTTACTCGGGTTACACAGATACGCAGTATTTT.

Remarks on this clonotype: Just one base apart from a much larger clone, this may be a read error. Lacking the conserved final phenylalanine or tryptophan, this CDR3 likely reflects a read error. CDR3 sequence (DNA): TGTGCCAGCAGCTTAGTCCCGGGAGCCAACAATGAGCAGTTCTGC. Protein sequence: CASSLVPGANNEQFC. The V and J genes are TRBV7-6 and TRBJ2-1, with D tentatively TRBD2 (6 bases). In germline, CDR1 is SGHVS, CDR2 FNYEAQ. V lost 1 base and J lost 5, with 12 bases in between. CDR3 size: 15 residues.

In this sample, this clonotype turned up a few times. This chain links TRBV27 with TRBJ1-1; possible D gene TRBD1, 5 bases. This CDR3 contains 17 residues. Germline CDR1 MNHEY, CDR2 SMNVEV (reference sequence). V gave up 5 bases and J gave up 0 bases, with 19 bases separating them. The CDR3 region has the DNA TGTGCCAGCAGTCTCTACTCTTTGACAGCTTTGAACACTGAAGCTTTCTTT. It encodes CASSLYSLTALNTEAFF.

This clonotype has more than one count but fewer than ten. The chain links TRBV27 to TRBJ1-5; D call uncertain. From germline, CDR1 is MNHEY and CDR2 SMNVEV (reference sequence). The CDR3 length is 14 residues. Trimming stripped 4 bases from V and 5 bases from J, with 12 bases between. The CDR3 sequence: CASSWGGSHQPQHF. As DNA, the CDR3 is TGTGCCAGCAGTTGGGGAGGGTCTCATCAGCCCCAGCATTTT.

CDR3 region: CASSTSGDRVHGYTF. The CDR3, as DNA: TGTGCCAGCAGCACCTCTGGGGACAGGGTCCATGGCTACACCTTC. The chain links TRBV13 to TRBJ1-2; 9 bases match TRBD1. V shed 5 bases and J 6 bases; nucleotides not matched to a gene: 10. The CDR3 has 15 amino acids. Per the germline V gene, CDR1 is PRHDT and CDR2 is FYEKMQ (reference sequence).

In its sample, this clonotype was seen a few times. The chain joins TRBV7-8 to TRBJ2-5; D gene uncertain. The CDR3 extends over 15 amino acids. V was shortened by 2 bases and J by 1 base, with 11 bases between the two germline ends. In germline, CDR1 is SGHVS, CDR2 FQNEAQ. The CDR3 loop is CASSLIEQSQETQYF. For the CDR3, the DNA is TGTGCCAGCAGCTTAATTGAACAGAGCCAAGAGACCCAGTACTTC.

The chain has TRBV29-1 and TRBJ2-1, with D uncertain. CDR1 and CDR2 from the germline V gene are SQVTM and ANQGSEA. The CDR3 contains 12 residues. The CDR3 coding sequence is TGCAGTACCGGAAGCTCCTACAATGAGCAGTTCTTC. Translated: CSTGSSYNEQFF.

The chain combines TRBV12-3 or TRBV12-4 with TRBJ2-5; a weak D match, TRBD2 (6 bases). Between the trimmed V and J ends, which lost 7 bases and 0 bases, there was a span of 12 bases. The CDR3 is 14 residues long. The CDR3 region is CASTSGVYQETQYF. In DNA form, the CDR3 reads TGTGCCAGCACCTCGGGAGTGTACCAAGAGACCCAGTACTTC.

This clonotype came up a few times. V is TRBV7-9 and J is TRBJ1-3, with D perhaps matching TRBD1 (5 bases). There are 16 residues in the CDR3. V lost 7 bases and J 0 bases, leaving 16 bases between the germline ends. CDR1 SEHNR and CDR2 FQNEAQ come from the germline V gene (reference sequence). CDR3 nucleotides: TGTGCCAGCATCAAGGCCCAGGGTTACTCTGGAAACACCATATATTTT. Its translation: CASIKAQGYSGNTIYF.

The V call is TRBV27, the J call TRBJ1-6; D not resolved. Trimming removed 5 bases at V and 5 bases at J, with 25 bases between. The CDR3 runs to 19 residues. Germline V gene lookup returns CDR1 MNHEY and CDR2 SMNVEV (reference sequence). The CDR3 is CASSPVVMVDAKDNSPLHF. CDR3 DNA sequence: TGTGCCAGCAGTCCCGTTGTAATGGTCGACGCGAAAGATAATTCACCCCTCCACTTT.

V gene TRBV10-2 combines with J gene TRBJ2-1; TRBD2 aligns across 10 bases. Per germline, CDR1 WSHSY and CDR2 SAAADI. The trim removed 3 bases at V and 4 bases at J, leaving 9 bases unmatched. The CDR3 loop spans 17 amino acids. This CDR3 reads CASSDWNSGGTYNEQFF. The DNA of the CDR3 is TGCGCCAGCAGTGATTGGAATAGCGGGGGGACTTACAATGAGCAGTTCTTC.

The chain combines TRBV27 with TRBJ1-1; the match to TRBD1 covers 9 bases. This CDR3 contains 16 residues. V was pared by 4 bases and J by 4 bases, with 10 bases of the junction left unmatched. Germline V gives CDR1 MNHEY, CDR2 SMNVEV (reference sequence). The CDR3 DNA reads as TGTGCCAGCAGTTACCCCCCGGGACAGGGACCCACTGAAGCTTTCTTT. It specifies CASSYPPGQGPTEAFF.

The count of this clonotype is one. This chain links TRBV5-4 with TRBJ2-5; D gene uncertain. In germline, CDR1 is SGHNT, CDR2 YYREEE (reference sequence). The CDR3 is 13 amino acids. V lost 3 bases and J lost 4, with 10 bases in between. The CDR3 sequence is CASSSIKVETQYF. The CDR3 DNA reads TGTGCCAGCAGCTCCATAAAGGTAGAGACCCAGTACTTC.

The genes are TRBV12-5 and TRBJ1-1, with no clear D. CDR1 is LGHNT and CDR2 is FRNRAP in the germline V gene. This CDR3 is 12 amino acids long. CDR3 loop: CATATDGNEAFF. In DNA, the CDR3 is TGTGCCACAGCCACGGACGGGAATGAAGCTTTCTTT.

V is TRBV28 and J is TRBJ2-1; 11 bases are shared with TRBD1. Trimming cost V 7 bases and J 4 bases; bases outside gene matches: 12. Germline V gene data show CDR1 as MDHEN and CDR2 as SYDVKM. CDR3 length: 17 amino acids. DNA of the CDR3: TGTGCCAGCAACCAGCTATGGGGACAGGGGGTTTACAATGAGCAGTTCTTC. It codes for CASNQLWGQGVYNEQFF. Full variable domain (remainder filled in from reference TRBV28 and TRBJ2-1): DVKVTQSSRYLVKRTGEKVFLECVQDMDHENMFWYRQDPGLGLRLIYFSYDVKMKEKGDIPEGYSVSREKKERFSLILESASTNQTSMYLCASNQLWGQGVYNEQFFGPGTRLTVL.

This rearrangement joins TRBV2 to TRBJ2-7, with 8 bases identical to TRBD2. Trimming cost V 9 bases and J 0 bases; bases outside gene matches: 13. CDR1 is SNHLY and CDR2 is FYNNEI in the germline V gene. This CDR3 spans 16 amino acids. Here the CDR3 reads CASVDVSGSLSYEQYV. The CDR3 region has the DNA TGTGCCAGTGTAGACGTCAGCGGGAGCCTCTCCTACGAGCAGTACGTC.

V is TRBV27 and J is TRBJ1-1; D is ambiguous. The CDR3 extends over 15 amino acids. V lost 2 bases and J 1 base, leaving 11 bases between the germline ends. Germline V gene lookup returns CDR1 MNHEY and CDR2 SMNVEV (reference sequence). The CDR3 nucleotides read TGTGCCAGCAGTTTACAGCCAGTGAGGAACACTGAAGCTTTCTTT. It specifies CASSLQPVRNTEAFF.

This clonotype showed up many times. The chain has TRBV7-2 and TRBJ1-6, with 7 bases that match TRBD1. Trimming removed 5 bases from V and 1 base from J; junction bases left unmatched: 8. Per the germline V gene, CDR1 is SGHTA and CDR2 is FQGNSA. The CDR3 loop spans 17 amino acids. The CDR3 nucleotides are TGTGCCAGCAGCCCTGCCGCAGGGGGTTCCTATAATTCACCCCTCCACTTT. Translation gives CASSPAAGGSYNSPLHF.

This chain joins TRBV7-6 and TRBJ1-2; a weak D match, TRBD1 (6 bases). Trimming stripped 3 bases from V and 4 bases from J, with 24 bases between. CDR1 SGHVS and CDR2 FNYEAQ come from the germline V gene. CDR3 length: 18 residues. The CDR3 loop reads CASSFLGPRGGGVYGYTF. In DNA form, the CDR3 reads TGTGCCAGCAGCTTCCTAGGACCCCGGGGAGGGGGAGTCTATGGCTACACCTTC.

In this sample, this clonotype turned up many times. The chain is built from TRBV7-2 and TRBJ2-1; the D call may be TRBD1 or TRBD2 (5 bases each). Between the trimmed V and J ends, which lost 5 bases and 4 bases, there was a span of 18 bases. The CDR3 contains 16 residues. Germline-derived CDR1 and CDR2 are SGHTA and FQGNSA. CDR3 sequence: CASSRGSGLRYNEQFF. CDR3 nucleotides: TGTGCCAGCAGCCGCGGGTCGGGGCTGAGGTACAATGAGCAGTTCTTC.

This clonotype was counted at least ten times. V is TRBV7-8 and J is TRBJ2-1; a possible D gene is TRBD2 (5 bases). Trimming took off 5 bases at V and 8 bases at J, with 19 bases between the two ends. Germline V CDR1 and CDR2: SGHVS, FQNEAQ. The CDR3 sequence is 15 residues long. CDR3 DNA: TGTGCCAGCAGCGAGAACTTGGGGAGTGGCTATGAGCAGTTCTTC. It codes for CASSENLGSGYEQFF.

This clonotype has a handful of counts. V gene TRBV7-9 combines with J gene TRBJ2-7; D possibly corresponds to TRBD2 (6 bases). V lost 5 bases and J 7 bases, leaving 39 bases between the germline ends. Germline CDR1 SEHNR, CDR2 FQNEAQ (reference sequence). This CDR3 spans 21 amino acids. The DNA for the CDR3 is TGTGCCAGCAGCCCCCGAGGAGGGATTAGTTGGTCGGTTCATTTAATGCCAGAGCAGTACTTC. Translated, it gives CASSPRGGISWSVHLMPEQYF.

This clonotype turned up a few times. The rearrangement joins TRBV7-9 to TRBJ2-1; 8 bases line up with TRBD1. V lost 5 bases, J lost 5 bases, and 5 bases stayed unmatched. The germline V gene has CDR1 SEHNR and CDR2 FQNEAQ (reference sequence). The CDR3 is made up of 14 amino acids. In nucleotides, the CDR3 is TGTGCCAGCAGCGGCTCGACAGGGGACAATGAGCAGTTCTTC. It yields the protein CASSGSTGDNEQFF.